The entry that follows covers one TCR beta chain sequence. Its specificity is unknown. The data are from a study of CD4 T cells in relation to SARS-CoV-2 and coronaviruses. Study in general: The restricting HLA molecule for shared crossreactive spike epitopes was mapped.

CDR1 and CDR2 (germline): ENHRY, SYGVKD. Trimming cost V 4 bases and J 5 bases; bases outside gene matches: 1. The CDR3 contains 14 residues. This table comes from immunoSEQ multiplex PCR, and its TCRdb copy is limited to in-frame clones, with some not included. The repertoire has roughly 20,000 clones, about 80% of them found once; the top ten carry 9.5% to 15%. The unexposed donors gave CD4+ T cells in 2011-2018, prior to COVID-19. After around nine days of culture, CD4+ T cells were isolated. Study-wide points: Pre-pandemic and post-infection samples never came from the same donor.

The material sequenced was CD4+ T cells from PBMCs, cultured in vitro. The gene calls are TRBV10-3 and TRBJ2-1; 11 positions match TRBD1. The receptor comes from a human donor in good health. Here the CDR3 reads CAISGGQGDNEQFF. The CDR3 nucleotides read TGTGCCATCAGTGGGGGACAGGGGGACAATGAGCAGTTCTTC.